This T cell receptor beta chain was retrieved from a study of CD8 T cells in ankylosing spondylitis. As concerns this clonotype: Its target is not known.

CDR3 size: 14 residues. The V end was cut by 4 bases, the J end by 3 bases, with 9 bases between. Whole-study results and caveats: The study identified a TCR beta motif of under ten highly homologous variants that appeared characteristic of ankylosing spondylitis blood. Reportedly, matched ankylosing spondylitis synovial fluid was significantly enriched for disease-linked clones. Prior literature has documented some motif variants in synovial fluid and blood from reactive arthritis. Disease-linked clones bore a CD8+ phenotype and were relatively rare in peripheral blood.

TCR beta libraries were made by quantitative 5'-RACE with molecular barcodes. TCRdb re-called the 5' RACE reads with MiXCR, one entry per CDR3 protein. In the table there are a few hundred thousand distinct CDR3 sequences, more than 9.5% of which are singletons. Material: blood, either unsorted or a sorted T cell fraction (not recorded which). The origin of this receptor is a male donor with ankylosing spondylitis. The chain has TRBV12-3 or TRBV12-4 and TRBJ2-2; no clear D. CDR3 region: CASSSHGDTGELFF. The CDR3, as DNA: TGTGCCAGCAGTTCACACGGAGACACCGGGGAGCTGTTTTTT.